This T cell receptor (beta chain) was observed in a study of blood T cell repertoires in COVID-19. This table comes from immunoSEQ multiplex PCR, and its TCRdb copy is limited to in-frame clones, with some not included. The sample carries over 200,000 clones, approximately 90% recorded once. The germline V gene encodes CDR1 LNHDA and CDR2 SQIVND (reference sequence). V dropped 3 bases and J dropped 0 bases, with 3 bases sitting between them. The CDR3 is made up of 13 amino acids. The J gene is TRBJ1-3, the V gene TRBV19; unclear D gene. The sequenced material came from PBMCs or T cells enriched from blood (not recorded which). This sequence originates from a man aged 25 to 45 who had recovered from COVID-19. The CDR3 spells CASSILSGNTIYF. In nucleotides, the CDR3 is TGTGCCAGTAGTATCCTCTCTGGAAACACCATATATTTT.